This TCR beta chain was captured in a study of prognosis after radiotherapy for stage I lung cancer. Findings and caveats of the study: The study found that unique TCR clone counts fell after stereotactic body radiation therapy, median approximately 9,100 versus 7,200.

Germline V gives CDR1 LGHNA, CDR2 YNFKEQ. V lost 1 base, J lost 4 bases, and 14 bases lay in between. CDR3 length: 15 amino acids. This clonotype was found many times. The antigen is unknown. Two-round multiplex PCR amplified TCR beta CDR3 from genomic DNA. Amplification in first-round PCR relied on primers specific to each TRBV and TRBJ gene. TCRdb used MiXCR to reprocess the multiplex PCR reads, holding one entry per CDR3 protein. The sample contains approximately 17,000 distinct CDR3 sequences, over 25% of which appear only once. The sequencing used PBMCs, collected before or after stereotactic body radiation therapy (not recorded which). The clonotype originates from a donor over 45 with non-small cell lung cancer. The rearrangement joins TRBV4-2 to TRBJ2-7, with D possibly being TRBD2 (7 bases). The CDR3 region has the DNA TGTGCCAGCAGCCAAGGGGCCGGGGGGCCTTACGAGCAGTACTTC. It yields the protein CASSQGAGGPYEQYF.